This T cell receptor (beta chain) was sequenced in a study of siplizumab effects on memory and regulatory T cells. Study-level results: Naive T cells seemed more diverse than memory cells and seemed major alloresponse contributors. The mean Treg-derived percentage of mappable alloreactive CD4+ clones was about 70% with siplizumab compared with about 30% in controls. About 80-97% of proliferating CD4+ or CD8+ clones had no assignable naive or memory phenotype.

The protocol was immunoSEQ multiplex PCR, while the TCRdb copy is restricted to in-frame clones and leaves out a portion. The repertoire holds more than 45,000 clones, with more than 80% as singletons. Germline CDR1 reads LNHDA; CDR2 reads SQIVND (reference sequence). The junction had 10 bases not matched to a gene; V was cut back by 1 base and J by 7 bases. This CDR3 spans 15 amino acids. With regard to this clone: No antigen is known for it.

The chain joins TRBV19 to TRBJ2-7, with 7 bases that match TRBD2. This clonotype originated in a human donor in good health. Sequenced: CD8+ T cells sorted from blood. The CDR3 here is CASSIGSGTFGEQYF. The CDR3 DNA follows: TGTGCCAGTAGTATAGGGAGCGGGACCTTCGGGGAGCAGTACTTC.